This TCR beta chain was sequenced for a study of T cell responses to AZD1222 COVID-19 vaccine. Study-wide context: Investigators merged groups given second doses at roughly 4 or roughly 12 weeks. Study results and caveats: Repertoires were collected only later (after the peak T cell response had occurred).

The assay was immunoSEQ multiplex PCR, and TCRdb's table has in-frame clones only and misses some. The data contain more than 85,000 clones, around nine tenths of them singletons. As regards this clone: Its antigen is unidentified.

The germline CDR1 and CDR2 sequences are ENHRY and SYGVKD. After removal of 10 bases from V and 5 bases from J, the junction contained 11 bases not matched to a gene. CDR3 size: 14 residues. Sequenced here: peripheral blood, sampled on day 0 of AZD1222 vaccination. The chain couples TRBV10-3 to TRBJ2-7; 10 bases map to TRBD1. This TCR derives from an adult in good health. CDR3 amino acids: CATIRDRGRDEQYF. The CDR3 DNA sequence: TGTGCCACTATCCGGGACAGGGGCCGGGACGAGCAGTACTTC.